Reported below is one TCR beta chain. Its matching antigen is unknown. This sample was included in a study of CD8 T cells in ankylosing spondylitis. Study-wide findings and caveats: In ankylosing spondylitis blood, a motif of about 8 highly homologous TCR beta variants appeared characteristic.

The CDR3 sequence is 15 residues long. V lost 0 bases to trimming and J lost 7 bases; unmatched junction nucleotides: 4. CDR1 and CDR2 from the germline V gene are LGHNA and YSLEER. Scientists made TCR beta libraries using quantitative 5'-RACE with molecular barcodes. TCRdb reprocessed the 5' RACE reads via MiXCR and lists one record per CDR3 protein. The sample holds under 250,000 distinct CDR3 sequences; 20% to 30% are singletons and the top ten take about 7%. Input material: blood, either unsorted or a sorted T cell fraction (not recorded which). V is TRBV4-3 and J is TRBJ1-4; TRBD1 matches at 8 bases. The sequence was obtained from a male donor with ankylosing spondylitis or in good health (not recorded which). CDR3 coding DNA: TGCGCCAGCAGCCAAGACGACAGGGGCGGTGAAAAACTGTTTTTT. It translates to CASSQDDRGGEKLFF.